Below are 19 T cell receptor beta chains sequenced from a single sample in a study of shared clonotypes between healthy human individuals. The method was immunoSEQ multiplex PCR; TCRdb's version includes in-frame clones alone and lacks a portion of them. The sample has 490,000 or so clones, 60% to 85% seen once. The sample was PBMCs. The receptor set was obtained from a woman in her thirties or forties in good health. Some clones in this sample may be carry-over from other donors' samples.

The V call is TRBV27, the J call TRBJ2-7, with D possibly called TRBD1 or TRBD2 (5 bases each). Germline CDR1 and CDR2: MNHEY and SMNVEV (reference sequence). V lost 6 bases and J 1 base, leaving 16 bases between the germline ends. The CDR3 contains 15 residues. The chain's CDR3 is CASRRDGGVSYEQYF. In DNA, the CDR3 is TGTGCCAGCAGAAGGGACGGCGGAGTATCCTACGAGCAGTACTTC.

With respect to this clone: This may come from a read error, since a much larger clone is one base off. V usage is TRBV5-6 and J usage is TRBJ1-2; no clear D gene. The CDR3 sequence is 12 residues long. Germline-derived CDR1 and CDR2 are SGHDT and YYEEEE. The ends were cut back, 0 bases at V and 4 bases at J, with 4 bases in the middle. CDR3 sequence reads: CASSLDSYGYTF. For the CDR3, the DNA is TGTGCCAGCAGCTTGGACAGCTATGGCTACACCTTC.

The V and J genes are TRBV5-1 and TRBJ2-1, with D tentatively TRBD1 or TRBD2 (9 bases each). The CDR3 has 16 amino acids. With 3 bases removed from V and 10 bases from J, the gap between germline ends came to 23 bases. Germline values: CDR1 SGHRS, CDR2 YFSETQ. The CDR3 bases are TGCGCCAGCAGCTCGACAGGGGGACTAGCCTACAGAGAGCAGTTCTTC. Its translation: CASSSTGGLAYREQFF.

V and J are TRBV5-1 and TRBJ2-1, with D possibly TRBD1 on 6 matching bases. Looked up from germline, CDR1 is SGHRS and CDR2 is YFSETQ. CDR3 size: 16 residues. V was pared by 1 base and J by 5 bases, with 16 bases between. CDR3 sequence reads: CASSLNVGTRNNEQFF. For the CDR3, the DNA is TGCGCCAGCAGCTTGAATGTTGGGACAAGAAACAATGAGCAGTTCTTC.

The chain couples TRBV5-4 to TRBJ2-7; 12 bases align to TRBD2. CDR1 SGHNT and CDR2 YYREEE come from the germline V gene (reference sequence). CDR3 length equals 15 residues. J gave up 5 bases and V 4 bases, and 7 bases lay outside the gene matches. The CDR3: CASSTRTSGINEQYF. The CDR3 DNA reads as TGTGCCAGCAGCACCCGGACTAGCGGGATCAACGAGCAGTACTTC.

The chain is built from TRBV28 and TRBJ1-5; D is possibly TRBD1 (6 bases). The CDR3 loop spans 14 amino acids. Germline V gene data show CDR1 as MDHEN and CDR2 as SYDVKM. Trimming took 7 bases from V and 4 from J, leaving 14 bases between them. CDR3 DNA sequence: TGTGCCAGCATCGAACAGGGAAAAAATCAGCCCCAGCATTTT. This translates into CASIEQGKNQPQHF.

The chain joins TRBV7-8 to TRBJ2-1, with TRBD2 matching 7 bases. There are 15 residues in the CDR3. V gave up 5 bases and J gave up 7 bases; unmatched junction bases: 11. Germline-derived CDR1 and CDR2 are SGHVS and FQNEAQ. The CDR3 is CASSPPGGTGNEQFF. The CDR3 bases are TGTGCCAGCAGCCCTCCCGGGGGGACGGGGAATGAGCAGTTCTTC.

This chain joins TRBV7-2 and TRBJ1-5; tentatively, D is TRBD1 (6 bases). The length of the CDR3 is 15 residues. The V and J ends lost 2 bases and 4 bases respectively, with 12 bases between them. Germline V gene sequence: CDR1 SGHTA, CDR2 FQGNSA. The CDR3 DNA sequence: TGTGCCAGCAGCTTATTCGGGCAGGGGAATCAGCCCCAGCATTTT. It encodes CASSLFGQGNQPQHF. The full variable domain, rest sourced from reference TRBV7-2 and TRBJ1-5, is GAGVSQSPSNKVTEKGKDVELRCDPISGHTALYWYRQSLGQGLEFLIYFQGNSAPDKSGLPSDRFSAERTGGSVSTLTIQRTQQEDSAVYLCASSLFGQGNQPQHFGDGTRLSIL.

The CDR3, as DNA: TGTGCCGCAAAGCAGGGGGGACCATATAGCAATCAGCCCCAGCATTTT. Translation: CAAKQGGPYSNQPQHF. The rearrangement joins TRBV28 to TRBJ1-5; the match to TRBD1 covers 7 bases. V dropped 11 bases and J dropped 0; count of bases not matched to a gene: 13. Germline loops: CDR1 MDHEN, CDR2 SYDVKM. The length of the CDR3 is 16 residues.

The chain links TRBV6-5 to TRBJ2-2; 9 bases align to TRBD1. CDR3 size: 15 residues. Unmatched junction bases numbered 1, after V lost 1 base and J lost 4 bases. Germline-derived CDR1 and CDR2 are MNHEY and SVGAGI. CDR3 sequence: CASSYLTGGTGELFF. The CDR3 DNA reads as TGTGCCAGCAGTTACTTGACAGGGGGCACCGGGGAGCTGTTTTTT.

The chain employs TRBV6-1 and TRBJ2-1; D is unclear. The V and J ends lost 7 bases and 1 base respectively, with 8 bases between them. The CDR3 has 13 residues. Germline loops: CDR1 MNHNS, CDR2 SASEGT. Here the CDR3 reads CASTQSSYNEQFF. CDR3 bases: TGTGCCAGCACTCAGTCGTCCTACAATGAGCAGTTCTTC.

The chain combines TRBV27 with TRBJ2-1; D tentatively reads TRBD1 or TRBD2 (5 bases each). The CDR3 spans 16 residues. Trimming removed 6 bases from V and 0 bases from J, with 15 bases in between. CDR1 and CDR2 from the germline V gene are MNHEY and SMNVEV (reference sequence). The CDR3 DNA sequence: TGTGCCAGCAGAAGTCCGGGACCCAGCTCCTACAATGAGCAGTTCTTC. Translating it yields CASRSPGPSSYNEQFF.

This clone appeared a single time. The genes are TRBV5-1 and TRBJ2-2; D is ambiguous. Per the germline V gene, CDR1 is SGHRS and CDR2 is YFSETQ. This CDR3 is built from 16 residues. The germline V and J ends were trimmed by 0 bases and 0 bases, with 9 bases remaining between them. CDR3 sequence: CASSLGVAANTGELFF. The CDR3 DNA follows: TGCGCCAGCAGCTTGGGGGTAGCTGCGAACACCGGGGAGCTGTTTTTT. Using reference TRBV5-1 and TRBJ2-2 for the parts outside the CDR3, the full variable domain is KAGVTQTPRYLIKTRGQQVTLSCSPISGHRSVSWYQQTPGQGLQFLFEYFSETQRNKGNFPGRFSGRQFSNSRSEMNVSTLELGDSALYLCASSLGVAANTGELFFGEGSRLTVL.

V gene TRBV30 combines with J gene TRBJ2-3; D not certain. Per germline, CDR1 GTSNPN and CDR2 SVGIG (reference sequence). V lost 4 bases, J lost 4 bases, and 9 bases lay in between. The CDR3 sequence is 12 residues long. CDR3 bases: TGTGCCTGGAACCCAGGAGCAGATACGCAGTATTTT. Amino acid sequence: CAWNPGADTQYF.

The J gene is TRBJ2-1, the V gene TRBV4-1, with TRBD2 identical over 11 bases. The CDR3 is made up of 20 amino acids. V was pared by 0 bases and J by 0 bases, with 10 bases of the junction left unmatched. CDR1 and CDR2 (germline): MGHRA, YSYEKL. CDR3 residues: CASSQDPAGLAVSSYNEQFF. DNA for the CDR3: TGCGCCAGCAGCCAAGATCCGGCGGGACTAGCGGTAAGCTCCTACAATGAGCAGTTCTTC.

This clone was found a few times. The chain carries TRBV27 and TRBJ1-2; D not resolved. Trimming removed 7 bases from V and 8 bases from J, with 14 bases in between. The CDR3 extends over 12 amino acids. Germline CDR1 is MNHEY and CDR2 is SMNVEV (reference sequence). Here the CDR3 reads CASTLLWWGYTF. CDR3 nucleotide sequence: TGTGCCAGCACGTTGTTGTGGTGGGGCTACACCTTC.

The genes are TRBV28 and TRBJ2-3; D remains unclear. V was clipped by 2 bases and J by 10 bases, with 13 bases between them. Per the germline V gene, CDR1 is MDHEN and CDR2 is SYDVKM. The CDR3 has 13 amino acids. The CDR3 region has the DNA TGTGCCAGCAGTTTAAGGTTTCAGTGGGCGCAGTATTTT. Translating gives CASSLRFQWAQYF.

Remarks on this clone: The same CDR3 can be traced to other DNA sequences in this sample. V usage is TRBV19 and J usage is TRBJ1-2, with 8 nucleotides matching TRBD1. The V gene's germline CDR1 is LNHDA and CDR2 SQIVND (reference sequence). The junction had 2 bases not matched to a gene; V was cut back by 4 bases and J by 4 bases. This CDR3 has 13 amino acids. CDR3 nucleotides: TGTGCCAGTAGTAGACAGGGGACCTATGGCTACACCTTC. Translating it yields CASSRQGTYGYTF.

V gene TRBV14 combines with J gene TRBJ2-7; 7 bases line up with TRBD1. The CDR3 runs to 14 residues. With V trimmed by 7 bases and J by 5 bases, 11 bases remained unmatched. The germline V gene encodes CDR1 SGHDN and CDR2 FVKESK. This CDR3 reads CASTPLNTGDEQYF. CDR3 coding DNA: TGTGCCAGCACCCCATTAAATACAGGGGACGAGCAGTACTTC.